Sequencing of this TCR beta chain was carried out in a study of TIL therapy for anti-PD-1-resistant metastatic lung cancer. CDR3 length: 13 residues. The germline gives CDR1 GTSNPN, CDR2 SVGIG (reference sequence). V was cut by 4 bases and J by 4 bases, with 8 bases left in between. The libraries were made with immunoSEQ v3. Sequencing used immunoSEQ multiplex PCR; TCRdb keeps in-frame clones, though not all of them. The sample lists some 90,000 clones, less than 70% occurring once. Time point noted: pre-treatment sample, taken before nivolumab and TIL therapy. Pleural nodules or supraclavicular lymph nodes made up most of the excised metastases sampled. Enrollment ran from October 2017 to January 2020.

The input for sequencing was tumor tissue, taken at baseline. The V call is TRBV30, the J call TRBJ2-6, with a tentative D call TRBD2 (5 bases). The sequence came from a person between 30 and 79 years old with non-small cell lung cancer. CDR3 amino acids: CAWTLAGANVLTF. CDR3 nucleotides: TGTGCCTGGACTTTAGCGGGGGCCAACGTCCTGACTTTC. Full variable domain (rest looked up from reference TRBV30 and TRBJ2-6): SQTIHQWPATLVQPVGSPLSLECTVEGTSNPNLYWYRQAAGRGLQLLFYSVGIGQISSEVPQNLSASRPQDRQFILSSKKLLLSDSGFYLCAWTLAGANVLTFGAGSRLTVL.